One TCR beta chain is described in this entry. Antigen specificity is unknown. The data originate from a study of cytomegalovirus exposure and HLA in healthy donors. Findings of the study overall: A reported reduction in N-insertions relative to the 666-donor mean was seen in an Asian-associated ancestry cluster in a later analysis. HLA restriction was apparent for most CMV-associated TCR beta chains in a later analysis.

13 Jbeta primers and 60 Vbeta primers were used for the PCR. As originally analysed: A later analysis counted around 74 million unique TCR beta chains, 10 million to 12 million shared. Assay used: immunoSEQ multiplex PCR; TCRdb lists only in-frame clones, some missing. That table gives V, J and clone size, and the DNA gave D and trimming. Its listing shows around 200,000 clones. This clonotype originated in a girl aged 2 to 9 in good health and CMV-seropositive. Specimen: PBMCs.

The CDR3 region is CASSPRDRDVKGYTF. In DNA, the CDR3 is TGCGCCAGCAGCCCCCGGGACAGGGATGTGAAAGGCTACACCTTC. This chain uses TRBV4-1 with TRBJ1-2, with 9 positions matching TRBD1. V dropped 4 bases and J dropped 8; count of bases not matched to a gene: 11. CDR3 length: 15 amino acids. Germline assignment: CDR1 MGHRA and CDR2 YSYEKL.